The 4 T cell receptor beta chains below were found in one sample sequenced in a study of OX40 agonist ivuxolimab in advanced cancers. Clones were read by immunoSEQ multiplex PCR, and TCRdb kept only the in-frame ones, dropping some. The top ten clones hold around 6% of a sample with tens of thousands of clones, around 84% of them seen once. Sequences were derived from CD4+ or CD8+ T cells sorted from blood, sampled in a trial of the OX40 agonist ivuxolimab. The receptors originated from an adult with an advanced solid tumor such as melanoma, head and neck, liver or kidney cancer.

V is TRBV19 and J is TRBJ2-1; tentatively, D is TRBD1 (5 bases). The V end was cut by 5 bases, the J end by 2 bases, with 13 bases between. Germline V gene data show CDR1 as LNHDA and CDR2 as SQIVND (reference sequence). The CDR3 extends over 15 amino acids. CDR3 residues: CASSPTVVTYNEQFF. DNA for the CDR3: TGTGCCAGTAGTCCGACAGTCGTAACCTACAATGAGCAGTTCTTC. Filled out from reference TRBV19 and TRBJ2-1, the complete variable domain reads DGGITQSPKYLFRKEGQNVTLSCEQNLNHDAMYWYRQDPGQGLRLIYYSQIVNDFQKGDIAEGYSVSREKKESFPLTVTSAQKNPTAFYLCASSPTVVTYNEQFFGPGTRLTVL.

This clone was detected only once. V gene TRBV5-4 combines with J gene TRBJ1-1; no firm D call. CDR1 SGHNT and CDR2 YYREEE come from the germline V gene (reference sequence). The CDR3 loop spans 11 amino acids. The V end was cut by 4 bases, the J end by 3 bases, with 4 bases between. The CDR3 is CASSLDTEAFF. CDR3 DNA: TGTGCCAGCAGCCTGGACACTGAAGCTTTCTTT.

CDR3 amino acids: CASSYRGLAGELGYEQYF. The CDR3 DNA follows: TGTGCCAGCAGCTATCGGGGGTTAGCGGGAGAACTTGGCTACGAGCAGTACTTC. The chain joins TRBV27 to TRBJ2-7, with 9 bases aligning to TRBD2. The V segment lost 6 bases and the J segment 3 bases; nucleotides outside the gene matches: 18. Germline V gene sequence: CDR1 MNHEY, CDR2 SMNVEV (reference sequence). CDR3 length: 18 amino acids.

The CDR3 region is CASSLTPRGTEAFF. CDR3 DNA sequence: TGTGCCAGCAGCTTAACCCCCAGGGGGACTGAAGCTTTCTTT. The rearrangement joins TRBV7-3 to TRBJ1-1, with 7 bases identical to TRBD1. The germline CDR1 and CDR2 sequences are SGHTA and FQGTGA. Trimming cost V 0 bases and J 5 bases; bases outside gene matches: 3. The CDR3 runs to 14 residues.